Here is one TCR beta chain with its context. This entry belongs to a study of blood T cell repertoires in COVID-19. Study summary: Nucleic acid was either cDNA or gDNA, and it came from T cells, B-cell-depleted T cells, or PBMCs.

Per the authors' pipeline: Reference gene primers were amplified, and this amplification served to estimate nucleated cell counts. The data were produced by immunoSEQ multiplex PCR, yet TCRdb's version contains in-frame clones alone and is incomplete. The V and J calls and clone size are taken from that table; D and trimming were inferred from the DNA. The data show tens of thousands of clones, approximately 93% seen once. Trimming stripped 1 base from V and 0 bases from J, with 10 bases between. The germline V gene encodes CDR1 SGHNT and CDR2 YYREEE (reference sequence). The CDR3 loop spans 16 amino acids.

Sequencing was performed on peripheral blood. J is TRBJ1-4 and V is TRBV5-4, with D perhaps matching TRBD1 (6 bases). The TCR was taken from a man aged 65-85 years with active COVID-19. CDR3: CASSLTGLATNEKLFF. Written as DNA, the CDR3 is TGTGCCAGCAGCTTGACAGGGCTTGCAACTAATGAAAAACTGTTTTTT.